This TCR beta chain emerged from a study of radiation and T cells in renal cell carcinoma. Germline lookup yields CDR1 SNHLY and CDR2 FYNNEI. CDR3 length equals 11 residues. The V gene lost 6 bases and the J gene lost 6 bases, with 7 bases spanning the gap. Sample time point: blood 4 weeks post-SBRT, at nephrectomy. The treatment: 15 Gy SBRT to primary tumor, nephrectomy 4 weeks later. Nephrectomy followed 15 Gy stereotactic body radiation by 4 weeks. The data were produced by immunoSEQ multiplex PCR, yet TCRdb's version contains in-frame clones alone and is incomplete. The table shows 120,000 to 150,000 clones, with less than 90% occurring only once.

The chain couples TRBV2 to TRBJ2-3, with D uncertain. The TCR originated in a woman in her fifties or sixties with renal cell carcinoma. The input for sequencing was blood, taken from a patient whose treatment included radiotherapy and nephrectomy. The CDR3 bases are TGTGCCAGCAGGGAGTTTGATACGCAGTATTTT. Amino acid sequence: CASREFDTQYF.